This TCR beta chain was captured in a study of regulatory T cells in long-lasting Graves disease. Overall study: The definition of persistent Graves' disease was over 5 years of antithyroid drugs with positive TSH receptor antibodies. Study-level findings and limits: Public clonotype sharing was higher in persistent than newly diagnosed patients.

Comment on this clonotype: The antigen is not known.

Both iRepertoire HTBI primers and Arm-PCR of CDR3 regions were used to build the TCR beta libraries. TCRdb reprocessed the multiplex PCR reads via MiXCR and lists one record per CDR3 protein. The sample shows around 450,000 distinct CDR3 sequences, approximately 21% of them seen only once. The CDR3 runs 14 residues. V lost 2 bases, J lost 5 bases, and 13 bases lay in between. Per the germline V gene, CDR1 is MNHEY and CDR2 is SVGAGI. Indicated time point: persistent/refractory GD, antithyroid drugs over 5 years with positive TRAb. Extracted RNA from PBMCs served as the source of the TCR library. Xi'an, China, was home to the endocrinology department that provided patients.

This clonotype was sampled from a female donor with Graves disease. Here the sequenced sample was peripheral blood mononuclear cells (PBMCs), taken when the disease was refractory, from a patient treated with antithyroid drugs. The V call is TRBV6-5, the J call TRBJ2-7; D gene unclear. CDR3 amino acids: CASSYRATRNEQYF. The CDR3 DNA reads as TGTGCCAGCAGTTACAGAGCAACACGCAACGAGCAGTACTTC.